The 2 T cell receptor beta chains below all came from one sample that was sequenced in a study of blood T cell repertoires in COVID-19. Method: immunoSEQ multiplex PCR; TCRdb's copy keeps in-frame clones and lacks some. The sample shows around 240,000 clones, 84% of them seen only once. The sample comprised peripheral blood. The receptors come from a woman aged 40-49 years who had recovered from COVID-19.

The chain has TRBV6-5 and TRBJ2-5, with D maybe TRBD1 (5 bases). The CDR3 is made up of 14 amino acids. Germline V CDR1 and CDR2: MNHEY, SVGAGI. V shed 0 bases and J shed 2 bases, with 7 bases lying between them. The CDR3: CASSYSRQQETQYF. In nucleotides, the CDR3 is TGTGCCAGCAGTTACTCCCGACAGCAAGAGACCCAGTACTTC.

This sequence joins TRBV28 and TRBJ1-5, with TRBD1 matching over 8 bases. Looked up from germline, CDR1 is MDHEN and CDR2 is SYDVKM. With V trimmed by 5 bases and J by 8 bases, 11 bases remained unmatched. This CDR3 contains 15 residues. CDR3 in DNA: TGTGCCAGCAGTACCGCAGCGACAGGGGCAGAGCCCCAGCATTTT. Protein sequence: CASSTAATGAEPQHF.